One TCR beta chain is described in this entry. Its antigen has not been determined. No much larger clone is present one base from it, and per-base qualities are unavailable. Including cysteine and phenylalanine, the CDR3 has 16 amino acids. Only the CDR3 portion is preserved as DNA: 48 bases, with reading frame beginning at the first base. Based on the germline V gene, the CDR1 and CDR2 sequences are SGHRS and YFSETQ. Cut back by 1 base and 2 bases, the V and J ends lie 14 bases apart. This specimen belongs to a study of T-cell reconstitution after alpha-beta-depleted transplantation in children (dated by TCRdb to the mid-2010s). Turning to the overall study: The study quantitatively tracked T-cell immune reconstitution after TCRalphabeta/CD19-depleted allogeneic hematopoietic cell transplantation in children using TCR repertoire profiling. Here is what the overall study found, with its caveats: In some patients, the high TCRbeta diversity seen at day 60 was put down to recipient T cells and intrathymic progenitors that had survived conditioning. Apparently early alphabetaT-cell count recovery about two months after transplant reportedly relied on only several hundred rapidly expanded clones derived from non-depleted graft cells. The frequencies of hyperexpanded clones fell over the following months, and after one year, T-cell counts and TCRbeta diversity were mostly attributed to newly produced T cells.

Library preparation employed PCR. The data were produced on an Illumina HiSeq 2500. To normalize quantification of the TCRbeta repertoire, the TCR libraries were built with molecular barcoding that relied on unique molecular identifiers. The public reads were reprocessed in TCRdb via fastp at Q25 and MiXCR, keeping in-frame beta chains. Under each unique CDR3 protein, matching rows form one entry showing the most common genes and DNA. Here the sample has hundreds of thousands of distinct CDR3 sequences; 15% to 20% occur a single time. In total, the top ten clones hold 5% of the sample. This specimen's treatment or condition label, per the study, means: allogeneic hematopoietic cell transplantation with graft depleted of TCRalphabeta T cells and CD19 B cells. TCRalphabeta/CD19-depleted allogeneic hematopoietic cell grafts were given to the transplant recipients, all of whom were children.

Sequences were derived from PBMCs, mostly from graft donor cells, sampled 360 days after TCRalphabeta/CD19-depleted stem cell transplant. This clonotype was sampled from a male patient younger than 18 who had a stem cell transplant for acute lymphoblastic leukemia, so the T cells may come from the graft donor. Recombination linked TRBV5-1 to TRBJ2-3, and possibly TRBD1, on 6 matching bases. The nucleotide sequence reads TGCGCCAGCAGCTTGAGAGGGACATCATTCACAGATACGCAGTATTTT. Translated, this is CASSLRGTSFTDTQYF.